Following are 29 T cell receptor beta chains from one sample sequenced in a study of T cells after posttransplantation cyclophosphamide listed by TCRdb under 2016. Libraries were made using the immunoSEQ multiplex PCR assay. Held by TCRdb, this immuneACCESS table contains in-frame sequences only and omits some clones. Under half of the omission traces to an unresolved V gene where checked; the cause of the rest is unknown. A total of about 32,000 clones appear in this sample, around nine tenths of them only once. Together, the top ten hold 15% of the sample. Sequencing was done on a sample of PBMCs. The receptors shown here come from a woman aged 40 to 50 with a blood cancer, CMV-positive, and with a related stem cell donor.

The rearrangement uses TRBV6-5 and TRBJ1-2; no firm D call. V lost 6 bases and J lost 4, with 12 bases in between. In germline, CDR1 is MNHEY, CDR2 SVGAGI. This CDR3 is 13 amino acids long. The CDR3 DNA sequence: TGTGCCAGCAGCGTCGGCGGCCCCTATGGCTACACCTTC. Residues: CASSVGGPYGYTF.

V usage is TRBV11-3 and J usage is TRBJ2-1, with 7 bases identical to TRBD2. The trim removed 1 base at V and 8 bases at J, leaving 8 bases unmatched. The length of the CDR3 is 15 residues. Germline lookup yields CDR1 SGHNT and CDR2 YENEEA. The chain's CDR3 is CASSLGWRGSDEQFF. The CDR3, as DNA: TGTGCCAGCAGCTTAGGATGGCGGGGGTCAGATGAGCAGTTCTTC.

This clone was seen just once. The DNA of the CDR3 is TGTGCCAGCAGCTTAAGAGGGGGCTTCAACAATGAGCAGTTCTTC. Its translation is CASSLRGGFNNEQFF. The rearrangement links TRBV7-8 to TRBJ2-1, with 7 bases fitting TRBD1. Germline V gene data show CDR1 as SGHVS and CDR2 as FQNEAQ. The length of the CDR3 is 15 residues. V trimming: 2 bases; J trimming: 5 bases; junction bases outside the gene matches: 6.

This clone appeared a single time. V usage is TRBV4-2 and J usage is TRBJ2-5; 10 bases match TRBD2. The CDR3 length is 15 residues. Germline V gene data show CDR1 as LGHNA and CDR2 as YNFKEQ. The V gene end was trimmed by 0 bases and the J gene end by 4 bases; junction bases not matched to a gene: 2. The CDR3 spells CASSQESGGGETQYF. The CDR3, as DNA: TGTGCCAGCAGCCAAGAGAGCGGGGGGGGAGAGACCCAGTACTTC.

The chain has TRBV19 and TRBJ1-3, with 8 nucleotides matching TRBD1. Per germline, CDR1 LNHDA and CDR2 SQIVND (reference sequence). The trim removed 10 bases at V and 8 bases at J, leaving 10 bases unmatched. The CDR3 extends over 13 amino acids. The CDR3, as DNA: TGTGCCACCGAAGGACAGGGCGGGCACACCATATATTTT. It is translated as CATEGQGGHTIYF. The full variable domain, completed using reference TRBV19 and TRBJ1-3, is DGGITQSPKYLFRKEGQNVTLSCEQNLNHDAMYWYRQDPGQGLRLIYYSQIVNDFQKGDIAEGYSVSREKKESFPLTVTSAQKNPTAFYLCATEGQGGHTIYFGEGSWLTVV.

This sequence joins TRBV7-9 and TRBJ2-3, with D possibly being TRBD2 (5 bases). The germline V gene has CDR1 SEHNR and CDR2 FQNEAQ (reference sequence). Trimming cost V 3 bases and J 2 bases, with 9 bases left between them. The CDR3 covers 14 residues. The DNA for the CDR3 is TGTGCCAGCAGCTTTGGAGGAGACACAGATACGCAGTATTTT. Translating it yields CASSFGGDTDTQYF. Filled out from reference TRBV7-9 and TRBJ2-3, the complete variable domain reads DTGVSQNPRHKITKRGQNVTFRCDPISEHNRLYWYRQTLGQGPEFLTYFQNEAQLEKSRLLSDRFSAERPKGSFSTLEIQRTEQGDSAMYLCASSFGGDTDTQYFGPGTRLTVL.

The chain uses TRBV4-1 and TRBJ2-5, with unresolved D. Germline assignment: CDR1 MGHRA and CDR2 YSYEKL. V lost 1 base to trimming and J lost 5 bases, with 8 bases between them. This CDR3 has 13 amino acids. The CDR3 sequence: CASSQAHLETQYF. The DNA of the CDR3 is TGCGCCAGCAGCCAAGCCCATTTGGAGACCCAGTACTTC.

This chain connects TRBV6-1 to TRBJ2-2, with TRBD2 as a possible D gene (6 bases). CDR1 and CDR2 (germline): MNHNS, SASEGT. This CDR3 comprises 14 residues. V lost 7 bases, J lost 1 base, and 10 bases lay in between. CDR3 DNA sequence: TGTGCCAGCAATGCGGGGTTGAACACCGGGGAGCTGTTTTTT. As protein: CASNAGLNTGELFF.

This chain uses TRBV11-2 with TRBJ2-5; D possibly corresponds to TRBD2 (5 bases). V was trimmed by 1 base and J by 7 bases, leaving 13 bases between them. This CDR3 has 14 amino acids. Germline lookup yields CDR1 SGHAT and CDR2 FQNNGV. The CDR3 DNA follows: TGTGCCAGCAGCTTAGGTGACCGGGGTCGGACCCAGTACTTC. Encoded protein: CASSLGDRGRTQYF.

The rearrangement uses TRBV6-4 and TRBJ2-1; 13 nucleotides align to TRBD2. Germline lookup yields CDR1 MRHNA and CDR2 SNTAGT. J was trimmed by 9 bases and V by 7 bases; bases with no gene match: 9. There are 15 residues in the CDR3. CDR3 sequence reads: CASTQLAGGPGEQFF. CDR3 coding DNA: TGTGCCAGCACCCAACTAGCGGGGGGGCCTGGTGAGCAGTTCTTC.

In regard to this clone: The junction departs from germline at one end; a sequencing error may be responsible. The chain carries TRBV7-7 and TRBJ2-5; 8 bases align to TRBD2. Germline CDR1 reads SSHAT; CDR2 reads FNYEAQ (reference sequence). The CDR3 runs 13 residues. The CDR3 DNA follows: TGTGCTAGCAGCATCGGACTAGCAGAGACCCAGTACTTC. Translating it yields CASSIGLAETQYF.

V is TRBV29-1 and J is TRBJ1-1; TRBD1 aligns across 7 bases. The V segment lost 2 bases and the J segment 10 bases; nucleotides outside the gene matches: 10. The CDR3 sequence is 13 residues long. Germline CDR1 is SQVTM and CDR2 is ANQGSEA. CDR3 region: CSVEPTGAGGAFF. CDR3 coding DNA: TGCAGCGTTGAACCAACAGGGGCGGGGGGAGCTTTCTTT.

This clone was observed a handful of times. The chain has TRBV4-1 and TRBJ1-6; 7 bases fit TRBD1. Germline CDR1 is MGHRA and CDR2 is YSYEKL. The CDR3 is made up of 15 amino acids. The trim removed 0 bases at V and 10 bases at J, leaving 6 bases unmatched. CDR3 sequence: CASSQEDRVGSPLHF. The CDR3 DNA reads TGCGCCAGCAGCCAAGAAGACAGGGTTGGGTCACCCCTCCACTTT.

The rearrangement links TRBV28 to TRBJ1-3; D is uncertain. The germline V gene encodes CDR1 MDHEN and CDR2 SYDVKM. V lost 2 bases to trimming and J lost 2 bases, with 7 bases between them. This CDR3 has 14 amino acids. CDR3 bases: TGTGCCAGCAGTTTAACGGTACCTGGAAACACCATATATTTT. Translated: CASSLTVPGNTIYF.

Regarding this clone: This same CDR3 is encoded by further DNA sequences in the sample. V is TRBV7-8 and J is TRBJ1-6; tentative D call: TRBD1 (6 bases). This CDR3 has 14 amino acids. Germline V lookup: CDR1 SGHVS, CDR2 FQNEAQ. V was pared by 3 bases and J by 3 bases, with 6 bases between. The CDR3 region is CASSFRGYNSPLHF. DNA for the CDR3: TGTGCCAGCAGCTTCAGGGGCTATAATTCACCCCTCCACTTT.

This clone came up once. This chain uses TRBV5-1 with TRBJ2-2; 10 bases agree with TRBD1. The CDR3 runs 16 residues. Germline loops: CDR1 SGHRS, CDR2 YFSETQ. J was trimmed by 6 bases and V by 0 bases; bases with no gene match: 5. For the CDR3, the DNA is TGCGCCAGCAGCTTGGAGGGACAGGGGTGGTCCGGGGAGCTGTTTTTT. Its translation is CASSLEGQGWSGELFF.

This chain connects TRBV7-3 to TRBJ2-5, with 9 bases fitting TRBD1. V shed 4 bases, J shed 6 bases, and the junction held 9 bases outside the gene matches. Germline CDR1 is SGHTA and CDR2 is FQGTGA. The CDR3 runs 15 residues. CDR3 protein: CASSSGQGEAKTQYF. Here the CDR3 DNA reads TGTGCCAGCAGCTCGGGACAGGGAGAGGCAAAGACCCAGTACTTC.

This chain connects TRBV28 to TRBJ1-2; D gene uncertain. Trimming took 7 bases from V and 12 from J, leaving 21 bases between them. Germline CDR1 reads MDHEN; CDR2 reads SYDVKM. The CDR3 is 13 amino acids. The CDR3 spells CASTRPGSRPDTF. The CDR3 nucleotides are TGTGCCAGCACCCGACCCGGGTCTCGCCCGGACACCTTC.

The gene calls are TRBV5-1 and TRBJ2-3, with D unclear. Trimming took off 4 bases at V and 0 bases at J, with 9 bases between the two ends. This CDR3 comprises 14 residues. The germline gives CDR1 SGHRS, CDR2 YFSETQ. CDR3 amino acids: CASSVGASTDTQYF. The CDR3 DNA reads TGCGCCAGCAGCGTGGGCGCTAGCACAGATACGCAGTATTTT.

The chain joins TRBV7-6 to TRBJ2-7; D is possibly TRBD2 (7 bases). Germline CDR1 and CDR2: SGHVS and FNYEAQ. V was pared by 3 bases and J by 5 bases, with 20 bases between. The CDR3 contains 16 residues. The CDR3 is CASSLNLVQGGNEQYF. DNA of the CDR3: TGTGCCAGCAGCTTGAACCTTGTACAGGGAGGGAACGAGCAGTACTTC.

The chain joins TRBV5-4 to TRBJ2-7; unclear D gene. Germline V gene sequence: CDR1 SGHNT, CDR2 YYREEE (reference sequence). The CDR3 runs 14 residues. The germline V and J ends were trimmed by 4 bases and 2 bases, with 13 bases remaining between them. This CDR3 is CASSRDPRTYEQYF. CDR3 nucleotide sequence: TGTGCCAGCAGCCGAGATCCGCGAACCTACGAGCAGTACTTC.

The chain recombines TRBV5-6 with TRBJ2-5, with a possible D match to TRBD1 (5 bases). Trimming cost V 2 bases and J 2 bases, with 10 bases left between them. Germline V lookup: CDR1 SGHDT, CDR2 YYEEEE. The CDR3 covers 14 residues. In DNA, the CDR3 is TGTGCCAGCAGCTTTCCAGGGCTGCAAGAGACCCAGTACTTC. Translating gives CASSFPGLQETQYF.

This clone was recorded only once. The genes are TRBV7-2 and TRBJ2-5; D gene ambiguous. This CDR3 is 16 amino acids long. CDR1 is SGHTA, CDR2 FQGNSA, per germline. V lost 4 bases, J lost 1 base, and 16 bases lay in between. Here the CDR3 DNA reads TGTGCCAGCAGCTCCCTAGGAACCCCACTCCAAGAGACCCAGTACTTC. Protein sequence: CASSSLGTPLQETQYF. The full variable domain, with the rest looked up from reference TRBV7-2 and TRBJ2-5, is GAGVSQSPSNKVTEKGKDVELRCDPISGHTALYWYRQSLGQGLEFLIYFQGNSAPDKSGLPSDRFSAERTGGSVSTLTIQRTQQEDSAVYLCASSSLGTPLQETQYFGPGTRLLVL.

This chain connects TRBV27 to TRBJ1-1, with 7 bases fitting TRBD1. CDR1 MNHEY and CDR2 SMNVEV come from the germline V gene (reference sequence). The CDR3 consists of 14 residues. The junction had 11 bases not matched to a gene; V was cut back by 4 bases and J by 9 bases. The CDR3: CASSSRQGLIQAFF. DNA of the CDR3: TGTGCCAGCAGTTCGCGACAGGGATTAATACAAGCTTTCTTT.

This clone occurred a few times. This sequence joins TRBV7-9 and TRBJ2-7; TRBD1 matches 12 bases. V was pared by 5 bases and J by 0 bases, with 5 bases of the junction left unmatched. This CDR3 comprises 16 residues. The germline CDR1 and CDR2 sequences are SEHNR and FQNEAQ (reference sequence). CDR3 sequence reads: CASSPPGQGASYEQYF. The DNA for the CDR3 is TGTGCCAGCAGCCCCCCGGGACAGGGGGCCTCCTACGAGCAGTACTTC.

V is TRBV19 and J is TRBJ1-1; the D gene is possibly TRBD1 (5 bases). This CDR3 is 14 amino acids long. The germline V gene encodes CDR1 LNHDA and CDR2 SQIVND (reference sequence). The germline V and J ends were trimmed by 0 bases and 7 bases, with 12 bases remaining between them. CDR3 nucleotides: TGTGCCAGTAGTATAGACTCGGGGGGGGGTGAAGCTTTCTTT. It specifies CASSIDSGGGEAFF. Full variable domain (remainder filled in from reference TRBV19 and TRBJ1-1): DGGITQSPKYLFRKEGQNVTLSCEQNLNHDAMYWYRQDPGQGLRLIYYSQIVNDFQKGDIAEGYSVSREKKESFPLTVTSAQKNPTAFYLCASSIDSGGGEAFFGQGTRLTVV.

The chain recombines TRBV7-2 with TRBJ1-1; D is uncertain. The CDR3 consists of 13 residues. Germline V gene lookup returns CDR1 SGHTA and CDR2 FQGNSA. Trimming removed 2 bases from V and 3 bases from J, with 7 bases in between. CDR3 protein: CASSLMADTEAFF. The DNA for the CDR3 is TGTGCCAGCAGCTTAATGGCGGACACTGAAGCTTTCTTT.

This chain uses TRBV7-9 with TRBJ2-3; D gene uncertain. The germline V and J ends were trimmed by 0 bases and 4 bases, with 5 bases remaining between them. Germline V gives CDR1 SEHNR, CDR2 FQNEAQ (reference sequence). CDR3 length: 13 residues. The DNA of the CDR3 is TGTGCCAGCAGCTTAGCCAGGCCAGATACGCAGTATTTT. Its protein is CASSLARPDTQYF.

This clone appeared once. This chain connects TRBV5-6 to TRBJ1-2; 8 bases align to TRBD1. V gave up 1 base and J gave up 0 bases; unmatched junction bases: 8. Germline CDR1 is SGHDT and CDR2 is YYEEEE. CDR3 size: 17 residues. CDR3 nucleotide sequence: TGTGCCAGCAGCTTGAGGGCAGGGGGCTTAGCTAACTATGGCTACACCTTC. Encoded protein: CASSLRAGGLANYGYTF.